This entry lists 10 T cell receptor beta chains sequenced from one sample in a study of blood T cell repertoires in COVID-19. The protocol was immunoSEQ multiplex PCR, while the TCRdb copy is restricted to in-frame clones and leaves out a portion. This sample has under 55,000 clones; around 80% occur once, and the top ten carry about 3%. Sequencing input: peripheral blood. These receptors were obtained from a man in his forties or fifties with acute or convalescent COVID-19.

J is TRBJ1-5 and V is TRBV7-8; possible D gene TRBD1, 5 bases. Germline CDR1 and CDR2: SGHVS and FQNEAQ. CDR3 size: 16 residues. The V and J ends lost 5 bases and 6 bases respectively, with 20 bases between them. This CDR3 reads CASSLGVRGEGQPQHF. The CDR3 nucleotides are TGTGCCAGCAGCCTCGGGGTGCGGGGCGAGGGTCAGCCCCAGCATTTT.

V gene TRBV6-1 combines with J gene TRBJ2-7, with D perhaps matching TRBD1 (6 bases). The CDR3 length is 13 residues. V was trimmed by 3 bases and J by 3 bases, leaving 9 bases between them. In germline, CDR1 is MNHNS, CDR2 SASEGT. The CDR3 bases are TGTGCCAGCAGTGATGGGACACTCTACGAGCAGTACTTC. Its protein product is CASSDGTLYEQYF.

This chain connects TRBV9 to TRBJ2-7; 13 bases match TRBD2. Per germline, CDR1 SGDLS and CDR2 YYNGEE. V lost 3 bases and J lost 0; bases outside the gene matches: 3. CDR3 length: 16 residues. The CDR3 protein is CASSAGLAGDSYEQYF. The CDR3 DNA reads TGTGCCAGCAGCGCAGGACTAGCGGGAGACTCCTACGAGCAGTACTTC.

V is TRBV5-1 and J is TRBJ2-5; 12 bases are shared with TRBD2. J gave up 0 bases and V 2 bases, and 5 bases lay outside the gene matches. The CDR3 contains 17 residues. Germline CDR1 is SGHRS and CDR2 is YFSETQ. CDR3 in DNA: TGCGCCAGCAGCTTCAGGACTAGCGGGATCAACCAAGAGACCCAGTACTTC. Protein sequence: CASSFRTSGINQETQYF.

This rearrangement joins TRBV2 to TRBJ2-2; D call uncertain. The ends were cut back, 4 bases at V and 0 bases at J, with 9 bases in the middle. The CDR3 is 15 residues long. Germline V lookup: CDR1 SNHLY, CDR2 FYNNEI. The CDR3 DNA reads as TGTGCCAGCAGTGTTTTCAGGTCGAACACCGGGGAGCTGTTTTTT. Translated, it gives CASSVFRSNTGELFF.

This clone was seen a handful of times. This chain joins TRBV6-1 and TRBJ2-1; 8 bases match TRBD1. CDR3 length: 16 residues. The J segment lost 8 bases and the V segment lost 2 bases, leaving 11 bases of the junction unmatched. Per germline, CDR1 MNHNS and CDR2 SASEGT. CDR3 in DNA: TGTGCCAGCAGTGAACAACAGGGGACAGGCATGGATGAGCAGTTCTTC. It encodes CASSEQQGTGMDEQFF.

The CDR3 is CASSALHSNTDTQYF. DNA for the CDR3: TGTGCCAGCAGCGCACTCCATTCCAACACAGATACGCAGTATTTT. This chain uses TRBV3-1 (or the pseudogene TRBV3-2) with TRBJ2-3; no firm D call. The CDR3 extends over 15 amino acids. CDR1 LGHDT and CDR2 YNNKEL come from the germline V gene (reference sequence). Deletions cut 5 bases from V and 2 bases from J, with 14 bases between.

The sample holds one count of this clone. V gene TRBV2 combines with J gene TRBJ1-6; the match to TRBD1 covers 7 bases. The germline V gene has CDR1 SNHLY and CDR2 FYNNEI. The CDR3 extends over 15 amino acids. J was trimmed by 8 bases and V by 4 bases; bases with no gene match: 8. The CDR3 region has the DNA TGTGCCAGCAGTGGGGGGCCGACAGGGTATTCACCCCTCCACTTT. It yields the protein CASSGGPTGYSPLHF.

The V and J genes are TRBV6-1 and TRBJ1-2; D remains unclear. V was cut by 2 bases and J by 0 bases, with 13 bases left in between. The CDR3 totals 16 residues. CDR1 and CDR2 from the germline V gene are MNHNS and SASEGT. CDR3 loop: CASSELSLNSNYGYTF. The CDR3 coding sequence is TGTGCCAGCAGTGAATTGTCGTTAAATTCTAACTATGGCTACACCTTC.

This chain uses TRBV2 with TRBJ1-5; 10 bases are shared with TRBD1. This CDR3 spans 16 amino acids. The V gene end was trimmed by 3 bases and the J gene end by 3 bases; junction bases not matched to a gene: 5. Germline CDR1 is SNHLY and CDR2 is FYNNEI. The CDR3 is CASSELDRGINQPQHF. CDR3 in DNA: TGTGCCAGCAGTGAGTTGGACAGGGGGATCAATCAGCCCCAGCATTTT.